Listed below are T cell receptor beta chains from one sample, sequenced in a study of blood T cells in healthy people across ages. MiXCR, run by TCRdb on the 5' RACE reads, gives a single entry per CDR3 protein. Counted here are around 1.1 million distinct CDR3 sequences, around two fifths occurring once; the ten biggest clones make up about an eighth. The sequencing input was blood. These receptors were obtained from a man between 18 and 35 years old in good health. The CDR3 runs from the conserved cysteine through the conserved F or W. D genes are given only for firm matches. Some rows have no size entry. The others give once, few or many, or a class for an expanded clone.

D gene,V gene,clone size,J gene,CDR3 protein,CDR3 DNA
.,TRBV7-2,few,TRBJ2-2,CASSLALDGGELFF,TGTGCCAGCAGCTTAGCGTTAGACGGCGGGGAGCTGTTTTTT
.,TRBV20-1,few,TRBJ1-1,CSARAGTGAFF,TGCAGTGCTAGAGCAGGCACTGGAGCTTTCTTT
.,TRBV4-3,.,TRBJ2-1,CASSQGREGGNEQFF,TGCGCCAGCAGCCAGGGACGAGAAGGTGGCAATGAGCAGTTCTTC
.,TRBV14,.,TRBJ1-2,CASSDFRDMVDGYTF,TGTGCCAGCAGCGATTTCCGGGACATGGTTGATGGCTACACCTTC
TRBD2,TRBV5-1,few,TRBJ2-5,CASSLGLAGGNEQYF,TGTGCCAGCAGTTTAGGACTAGCGGGGGGGAATGAGCAGTACTTC
TRBD1,TRBV5-1,few,TRBJ1-6,CASSPRQGTSSPLHF,TGCGCCAGCAGCCCACGACAGGGAACTTCATCACCCCTCCACTTT
.,TRBV27,.,TRBJ1-2,CASSLSGRGPYGYTF,TGTGCCAGCAGTTTATCGGGGAGGGGTCCGTATGGCTACACCTTC
TRBD2,TRBV29-1,.,TRBJ2-1,CSVELTRAGGLRLAGGLYNEQFF,TGCAGCGTTGAACTAACCCGGGCTGGGGGGCTCAGACTAGCGGGGGGCCTCTACAATGAGCAGTTCTTC
.,TRBV6-4,.,TRBJ2-3,CASSGDIGYTQYF,TGTGCCAGCAGTGGCGACATAGGGTATACGCAGTATTTT
.,TRBV7-9,.,TRBJ1-5,CASSPSWGQGNQPQHF,TGTGCCAGCAGCCCTTCTTGGGGACAAGGGAATCAGCCCCAGCATTTT
.,TRBV7-9,many,TRBJ2-3,CASVLTADTQYF,TGTGCCAGCGTCCTAACCGCAGATACGCAGTATTTT
TRBD1,TRBV6-1,few,TRBJ1-2,CASSEGLDRAYYGYTF,TGTGCCAGCAGTGAAGGGTTGGACAGGGCATACTATGGCTACACCTTC
.,TRBV2,many,TRBJ2-3,CASSPTGLITDTQYF,TGTGCCAGCAGCCCAACGGGACTGATCACAGATACGCAGTATTTT
.,TRBV20-1,few,TRBJ1-6,CSARWRGSSYNSPLHF,TGCAGTGCTAGATGGAGGGGAAGCTCCTATAATTCACCCCTCCACTTT
TRBD1,TRBV25-1,.,TRBJ1-1,CASSRGLRTEAFF,TGTGCCAGCAGCAGGGGGCTGAGGACTGAAGCTTTCTTT
.,TRBV20-1,.,TRBJ2-5,CSARGQRSNQETQYF,TGCAGTGCTAGAGGACAAAGGTCTAACCAAGAGACCCAGTACTTC
.,TRBV29-1,.,TRBJ2-7,CSVESTSSYEQYF,TGCAGCGTTGAATCCACCTCATCGTACGAGCAGTACTTC
.,TRBV14,.,TRBJ2-3,CASSQDRGDLATDTQYF,TGTGCCAGCAGCCAAGATCGTGGCGACCTAGCCACAGATACGCAGTATTTT
.,TRBV7-2,.,TRBJ1-6,CASRTAGNYSPLHF,TGTGCCAGCAGAACGGCAGGGAACTATTCACCCCTCCACTTT
TRBD2,TRBV20-1,.,TRBJ2-3,CSARDSVAGSTDTQYF,TGCAGTGCTAGAGATTCCGTAGCGGGGAGCACAGATACGCAGTATTTT
.,TRBV7-9,.,TRBJ2-1,CASSFFSRRVEQFF,TGTGCCAGCAGCTTTTTTTCCAGACGGGTTGAGCAGTTCTTC
.,TRBV2,.,TRBJ2-5,CASTNRDSQETQYF,TGTGCCAGCACGAATCGGGACTCACAAGAGACCCAGTACTTC
.,TRBV29-1,many,TRBJ2-3,CSATRTGTDTQYF,TGCAGCGCAACCAGGACGGGGACAGATACGCAGTATTTT
.,TRBV6-5,.,TRBJ2-1,CASNYSSYNEQFF,TGTGCCAGCAATTATTCATCCTACAATGAGCAGTTCTTC
.,TRBV21-1,once,TRBJ2-3,CASSGRKTSGGAGTDTQYF,TGTGCCAGCAGCGGTCGGAAGACTAGCGGGGGGGCGGGCACAGATACGCAGTATTTT
.,TRBV28,few,TRBJ1-4,CASSSGRGLKEKLFF,TGTGCCAGCAGTTCCGGTAGGGGTCTAAAGGAAAAACTGTTTTTT
.,TRBV15,.,TRBJ1-5,CATKDGTYYSNQPQHF,TGTGCCACTAAAGACGGGACATATTATAGCAATCAGCCCCAGCATTTT
TRBD2,TRBV3-1,.,TRBJ2-3,CASSHAGTRSTDTQYF,TGTGCCAGCAGCCACGCCGGGACTAGGTCCACAGATACGCAGTATTTT
.,TRBV7-9,once,TRBJ2-7,CASSVRTATYEQYF,TGTGCCAGCAGCGTACGGACGGCAACCTACGAGCAGTACTTC
TRBD2,TRBV20-1,.,TRBJ2-3,CSAGRGGARTDTQYF,TGCAGTGCTGGGCGGGGGGGCGCGCGCACAGATACGCAGTATTTT
TRBD2,TRBV12-5,.,TRBJ2-2,CASGFLLGGGPKQNTGELFF,TGTGCTAGTGGTTTCCTCCTTGGCGGGGGGCCGAAACAAAACACCGGGGAGCTGTTTTTT
.,TRBV7-2,.,TRBJ2-1,CASNSGTAYNEQFF,TGTGCCAGCAACTCCGGGACTGCCTACAATGAGCAGTTCTTC
.,TRBV7-3,.,TRBJ1-6,CASSLTRSSPLHF,TGTGCCAGCAGCTTAACGAGGTCTTCACCCCTCCACTTT
.,TRBV4-3,.,TRBJ1-4,CASSRGDLTSNEKLFF,TGCGCCAGCAGCCGAGGCGACTTAACATCCAATGAAAAACTGTTTTTT
.,TRBV7-3,.,TRBJ1-1,CASSLWGDMNTEAFF,TGTGCCAGCAGCTTATGGGGAGACATGAACACTGAAGCTTTCTTT
.,TRBV24-1,.,TRBJ2-3,CATSDLGLSTDTQYF,TGTGCCACCAGTGATTTGGGGCTCTCCACAGATACGCAGTATTTT
.,TRBV5-1,.,TRBJ2-2,CASSLGGLLTGELFF,TGCGCCAGCAGCTTGGGGGGACTCCTCACCGGGGAGCTGTTTTTT
TRBD2,TRBV3-1,.,TRBJ2-7,CASSHIAGLAYEQYF,TGTGCCAGCAGCCATATAGCGGGGCTTGCCTACGAGCAGTACTTC
.,TRBV29-1,few,TRBJ2-7,CSVAQGTYNEQYF,TGCAGCGTTGCACAGGGTACCTACAATGAGCAGTACTTC
TRBD2,TRBV6-1,few,TRBJ2-3,CASSEWSNGGTTDTQYF,TGTGCCAGCAGTGAATGGTCTAACGGGGGGACCACAGATACGCAGTATTTT
TRBD2,TRBV20-1,.,TRBJ2-1,CSASRLAGGGSYNEQFF,TGCAGTGCTTCCCGACTAGCGGGGGGCGGCTCCTACAATGAGCAGTTCTTC
.,TRBV20-1,.,TRBJ2-3,CSARELQKSTDTQYF,TGCAGTGCTAGAGAGTTACAAAAGTCCACAGATACGCAGTATTTT
TRBD1,TRBV28,.,TRBJ2-4,CASSSGQVAKNIQYF,TGTGCCAGCAGTTCCGGACAGGTAGCCAAAAACATTCAGTACTTC
.,TRBV3-1,.,TRBJ2-5,CASSQVPQETQYF,TGTGCCAGCAGCCAAGTTCCCCAAGAGACCCAGTACTTC
.,TRBV20-1,few,TRBJ2-1,CSARDFGGLYREQFF,TGCAGTGCTAGAGATTTTGGGGGCTTGTATCGCGAGCAGTTCTTC
.,TRBV6-6,.,TRBJ1-4,CASSDPGVRANEKLFF,TGTGCCAGCAGTGACCCAGGGGTTAGGGCTAATGAAAAACTGTTTTTT
.,TRBV4-3,.,TRBJ2-4,CASSQSSGTDLVLAKNIQYF,TGCGCCAGCAGCCAGTCCTCAGGGACAGACCTCGTACTAGCCAAAAACATTCAATACTTC
.,TRBV20-1,.,TRBJ2-7,CSARVLLGTPSYNEQYF,TGCAGTGCTAGAGTCCTTTTGGGGACTCCTTCCTACAATGAGCAGTACTTC
TRBD2,TRBV7-3,.,TRBJ2-2,CASSFSYVTSGTNTGELFF,TGTGCCAGCAGCTTTTCCTATGTGACTAGCGGGACAAACACCGGGGAGCTGTTTTTT
.,TRBV29-1,few,TRBJ2-5,CSVGGRGGQGVTQYF,TGCAGCGTTGGTGGCCGAGGGGGGCAAGGTGTGACCCAGTACTTC